One and the same sample provided the 21 T cell receptor beta chains below, sequenced in a study of T-cell reconstitution after alpha-beta-depleted transplantation in children. Unique molecular identifiers were built into the TCRbeta library. From the PCR reads, TCRdb called clonotypes with MiXCR, one entry per CDR3 protein. The sample consists of over 450,000 distinct CDR3 sequences, more than 9% of them appearing once. This material consisted of PBMCs, taken before TCRalphabeta/CD19-depleted stem cell transplant. The receptors stem from a child aged 2-15 years with inherited bone marrow failure, due to receive a stem cell transplant.

This clonotype occurred many times. CDR3 in DNA: TGTGCCAGCAGCCAGAGGGCTAGCGGCCTCTACGAGCAGTACTTC. It encodes CASSQRASGLYEQYF. The chain carries TRBV7-9 and TRBJ2-7; TRBD2 matches at 7 bases. This CDR3 has 15 amino acids. Trimming cost V 5 bases and J 3 bases; bases outside gene matches: 10. CDR1 and CDR2 from the germline V gene are SEHNR and FQNEAQ (reference sequence).

This clonotype showed up many times. The chain couples TRBV27 to TRBJ2-7; 7 bases match TRBD2. The V gene end was trimmed by 2 bases and the J gene end by 2 bases; junction bases not matched to a gene: 9. The CDR3 runs 16 residues. CDR1 is MNHEY and CDR2 is SMNVEV in the germline V gene (reference sequence). CDR3 amino acids: CASSLTRLAVTYEQYF. The CDR3, as DNA: TGTGCCAGCAGTTTAACTAGGCTAGCGGTTACCTACGAGCAGTACTTC.

This clonotype was counted a few times. J is TRBJ2-1 and V is TRBV6-1; perhaps D is TRBD1 or TRBD2 (7 bases each). Per germline, CDR1 MNHNS and CDR2 SASEGT. The CDR3 runs to 17 residues. V was pared by 2 bases and J by 8 bases, with 22 bases between. CDR3 in amino acids: CASSETHLESGGDEQFF. The CDR3 bases are TGTGCCAGCAGTGAAACCCACCTGGAGTCAGGGGGGGATGAGCAGTTCTTC.

This clonotype has a count of ten or more. This rearrangement joins TRBV11-2 to TRBJ1-1; D perhaps matches TRBD1 (6 bases). V shed 5 bases and J shed 4 bases, with 14 bases lying between them. The CDR3 consists of 14 residues. CDR1 and CDR2 (germline): SGHAT, FQNNGV. As DNA, the CDR3 is TGTGCCAGCAGCGCGGCTTGGGGGCGCACTGAAGCTTTCTTT. As protein: CASSAAWGRTEAFF.

This clonotype appeared many times. This chain uses TRBV20-1 with TRBJ2-7; 8 bases are shared with TRBD1. The CDR3 extends over 13 amino acids. Germline-derived CDR1 and CDR2 are DFQATT and SNEGSKA (reference sequence). V trimming: 0 bases; J trimming: 2 bases; junction bases outside the gene matches: 0. The CDR3 DNA reads as TGCAGTGCTAGAGAGACAGGGGCCTACGAGCAGTACTTC. Translating it yields CSARETGAYEQYF.

The table lists this clonotype with many counts. The V and J genes are TRBV30 and TRBJ2-2, with D hard to call. Germline lookup yields CDR1 GTSNPN and CDR2 SVGIG (reference sequence). Trimming removed 8 bases from V and 3 bases from J, with 13 bases in between. There are 13 residues in the CDR3. CDR3 coding DNA: TGTGCCCGGGCCCGACGGGACACCGGGGAGCTGTTTTTT. This gives the protein CARARRDTGELFF. The whole variable domain, remainder taken from reference TRBV30 and TRBJ2-2, is SQTIHQWPATLVQPVGSPLSLECTVEGTSNPNLYWYRQAAGRGLQLLFYSVGIGQISSEVPQNLSASRPQDRQFILSSKKLLLSDSGFYLCARARRDTGELFFGEGSRLTVL.

This clonotype was seen ten or more times. CDR3 sequence: CAWMGATYYEEQYF. The CDR3, as DNA: TGTGCCTGGATGGGCGCAACATATTACGAGGAGCAGTACTTC. The gene calls are TRBV30 and TRBJ2-7; unclear D gene. This CDR3 is built from 14 residues. The V gene lost 4 bases and the J gene lost 7 bases, with 20 bases spanning the gap. Germline V gives CDR1 GTSNPN, CDR2 SVGIG (reference sequence).

The table lists this clonotype with many counts. This sequence joins TRBV28 and TRBJ1-5, with D possibly being TRBD1 (6 bases). Germline values: CDR1 MDHEN, CDR2 SYDVKM. V lost 8 bases to trimming and J lost 6 bases, with 23 bases between them. The CDR3 consists of 16 residues. CDR3 coding DNA: TGTGCCAGCCGGGACGCTACAGGGAACTTGGGTCAGCCCCAGCATTTT. Amino acids: CASRDATGNLGQPQHF.

The chain uses TRBV13 and TRBJ1-3, with a tentative D call TRBD1 (5 bases). The CDR3 is 14 amino acids. V lost 4 bases and J lost 8, with 15 bases in between. The germline CDR1 and CDR2 sequences are PRHDT and FYEKMQ (reference sequence). The CDR3 nucleotides are TGTGCCAGCAGCTCCCCATGGGGGAGACACACCATATATTTT. It encodes CASSSPWGRHTIYF.

In its sample, this clonotype was seen a few times. The rearrangement uses TRBV20-1 and TRBJ1-2, with TRBD1 matching over 7 bases. The trim removed 5 bases at V and 7 bases at J, leaving 10 bases unmatched. CDR3 size: 13 residues. Germline V gene sequence: CDR1 DFQATT, CDR2 SNEGSKA (reference sequence). The DNA of the CDR3 is TGCAGTGCTGAACGAACAGGGGTGCGTGGCTACACCTTC. Amino acid sequence: CSAERTGVRGYTF.

This clonotype has ten or more counts. The chain uses TRBV27 and TRBJ2-7, with D unclear. This CDR3 has 13 residues. V lost 0 bases and J 2 bases, leaving 5 bases between the germline ends. Germline CDR1 MNHEY, CDR2 SMNVEV (reference sequence). Written as DNA, the CDR3 is TGTGCCAGCAGTTTATCTTCAGCCTACGAGCAGTACTTC. This encodes CASSLSSAYEQYF.

Many counts were recorded for this clonotype. The chain employs TRBV14 and TRBJ2-2; TRBD2 matches at 7 bases. Per germline, CDR1 SGHDN and CDR2 FVKESK. V lost 0 bases, J lost 5 bases, and 6 bases stayed unmatched. The CDR3 has 16 amino acids. The DNA of the CDR3 is TGTGCCAGCAGCCAAGACCGGCTAGCGGTGACCGGGGAGCTGTTTTTT. Its protein is CASSQDRLAVTGELFF.

This chain joins TRBV7-9 and TRBJ2-3; 8 bases agree with TRBD2. This CDR3 has 17 amino acids. V was clipped by 4 bases and J by 1 base; unmatched bases: 10. Germline loops: CDR1 SEHNR, CDR2 FQNEAQ (reference sequence). CDR3 DNA: TGTGCCAGCAGCTCCCCCCCCGGGAGGGTTCGCACAGATACGCAGTATTTT. Amino acid sequence: CASSSPPGRVRTDTQYF.

This clonotype was counted between two and nine times. The chain uses TRBV7-2 and TRBJ2-7, with 11 bases fitting TRBD1. CDR3 size: 16 residues. V trimming: 2 bases; J trimming: 4 bases; junction bases outside the gene matches: 7. Looked up from germline, CDR1 is SGHTA and CDR2 is FQGNSA. This CDR3 is CASSLTGTGGIYEQYF. Written as DNA, the CDR3 is TGTGCCAGCAGCTTAACCGGGACAGGGGGGATTTACGAGCAGTACTTC.

This clonotype was counted many times. CDR3 residues: CASSIGPRGGEKLFF. The DNA for the CDR3 is TGTGCCAGCAGCATCGGACCTCGAGGGGGTGAAAAACTGTTTTTT. The rearrangement joins TRBV7-8 to TRBJ1-4; tentative D call: TRBD1 (6 bases). The germline gives CDR1 SGHVS, CDR2 FQNEAQ. CDR3 length: 15 residues. V was cut by 5 bases and J by 7 bases, with 17 bases left in between.

This clonotype was counted ten times or more. The V and J genes are TRBV6-5 and TRBJ1-2; 7 bases are a match to TRBD1. J lost 4 bases, V lost 0 bases, and 5 bases had no gene match. Germline loops: CDR1 MNHEY, CDR2 SVGAGI. This CDR3 is 15 amino acids long. Here the CDR3 reads CASSYSTGTIYGYTF. The DNA of the CDR3 is TGTGCCAGCAGTTACTCGACAGGGACGATCTATGGCTACACCTTC.

This clonotype was seen at least ten times. The chain employs TRBV12-3 or TRBV12-4 and TRBJ2-7; possible D gene TRBD1, 6 bases. This CDR3 spans 13 amino acids. V was trimmed by 4 bases and J by 6 bases, leaving 13 bases between them. The CDR3, as DNA: TGTGCCAGCAGTTCTGGGGGCTGGACCGAGCAGTACTTC. Translated, it gives CASSSGGWTEQYF.

This clonotype has a count of ten or more. The chain combines TRBV6-5 with TRBJ1-1, with D hard to call. The germline V gene encodes CDR1 MNHEY and CDR2 SVGAGI. Trimming shortened V by 3 bases and J by 3 bases, and 11 bases separated the two germline ends. The CDR3 runs to 14 residues. The CDR3 DNA follows: TGTGCCAGCAGTTATCTTGGCGACGACACTGAAGCTTTCTTT. Translating gives CASSYLGDDTEAFF.

V usage is TRBV4-1 and J usage is TRBJ2-6, with D unclear. CDR3 length equals 16 residues. V lost 4 bases and J lost 2, with 12 bases in between. The germline V gene encodes CDR1 MGHRA and CDR2 YSYEKL. The CDR3 DNA is TGCGCCAGCAGCCTGAACTGGGGTCCTGGGGCCAACGTCCTGACTTTC. Protein: CASSLNWGPGANVLTF.

This clonotype was counted at least ten times. This chain links TRBV14 with TRBJ2-1; TRBD2 might be the D (5 bases). Germline CDR1 reads SGHDN; CDR2 reads FVKESK. Trimming took 4 bases from V and 7 from J, leaving 20 bases between them. The CDR3 contains 16 residues. The chain's CDR3 is CASSRFRGKVLNEQFF. For the CDR3, the DNA is TGTGCCAGCAGCCGCTTCCGGGGAAAGGTTTTGAATGAGCAGTTCTTC. Supplemented by reference TRBV14 and TRBJ2-1, the full variable domain reads EAGVTQFPSHSVIEKGQTVTLRCDPISGHDNLYWYRRVMGKEIKFLLHFVKESKQDESGMPNNRFLAERTGGTYSTLKVQPAELEDSGVYFCASSRFRGKVLNEQFFGPGTRLTVL.

This clonotype was detected ten times or more. This rearrangement joins TRBV12-3 or TRBV12-4 to TRBJ2-1; 13 nucleotides agree with TRBD2. CDR3 size: 14 residues. The junction had 4 bases not matched to a gene; V was cut back by 7 bases and J by 7 bases. The DNA for the CDR3 is TGTGCCAGCACCCCGGGACTAGCGGGAAATGAGCAGTTCTTC. Translation: CASTPGLAGNEQFF.